Reported below is one T cell receptor (beta chain). Antigen unknown. All participating donors were Caucasian adults from Nashville, Tennessee. This sample is drawn from a study of shared clonotypes between healthy human individuals. Findings and limits, study-wide: Sampling included only blood; tissue repertoires likely differ. Donors were few, which limited the genetic and exposure-history diversity represented. All-four-donor shared clonotypes had higher generation probabilities than non-shared clonotypes did.

The repertoire was sequenced with immunoSEQ multiplex PCR; TCRdb's copy has only in-frame clones and lacks some. The sample comprises over a million clones, roughly 96% of which are singletons, and more than 0.9% rests with the top ten. Sequenced: naive CD4+ T cells sorted from blood. Documented subset: CD45RA+ positively selected. This TCR was recovered from a man aged 25-40 years in good health.

This CDR3 is CAWSGSIGTGELFF. CDR3 DNA: TGTGCCTGGAGTGGTAGTATTGGCACCGGGGAGCTGTTTTTT. The chain employs TRBV30 and TRBJ2-2; D call uncertain. V was trimmed by 1 base and J by 4 bases, leaving 10 bases between them. Germline V gives CDR1 GTSNPN, CDR2 SVGIG (reference sequence). CDR3 length: 14 amino acids.